This TCR beta chain comes out of a study of cytomegalovirus exposure and HLA in healthy donors. Study-level points and caveats: CMV serostatus alone was available as immune exposure information.

To note about this clone: The antigen remains undetermined.

The CDR3 contains 15 residues. Germline V gene data show CDR1 as MNHEY and CDR2 as SMNVEV (reference sequence). V was clipped by 5 bases and J by 0 bases; unmatched bases: 5. 13 Jbeta primers and 60 Vbeta primers were used for the PCR. Using immunoSEQ multiplex PCR, the repertoire was profiled, and TCRdb retains in-frame clones only, with some absent. The sample yields over 120,000 clones, around 82% seen once. Sequencing input: PBMCs. This chain uses TRBV27 with TRBJ2-7; TRBD1 aligns across 9 bases. The sequence was collected from a man aged 50 to 59 in good health and CMV-seronegative. CDR3 DNA sequence: TGTGCCAGCAGTCCGGACAGGGGCTTCTCCTACGAGCAGTACTTC. Protein sequence: CASSPDRGFSYEQYF.